What follows are 23 T cell receptor beta chains derived from one specimen sequenced in a study of post-analysis software for immune sequencing data. Researchers reported that TCR beta cDNA libraries carried unique molecular identifiers. TCRdb reprocessed the PCR reads via MiXCR and lists one record per CDR3 protein. The sample has fewer than 850,000 distinct CDR3 sequences; around 45% are singletons. Study-wide findings and caveats: About 5 TRBV segments (TRBV5-6, TRBV5-1 and TRBV20-1 among them) occurred more frequently in patients than in controls.

These TCRs are of unknown antigen specificity. The sequencing sample was made of blood. These receptors were collected from a girl aged 5 to 17 with multiple sclerosis.

The chain is built from TRBV25-1 and TRBJ2-7; 7 bases line up with TRBD1. The germline CDR1 and CDR2 sequences are MGHDK and SYGVNS. This CDR3 has 15 residues. The trim removed 2 bases at V and 3 bases at J, leaving 7 bases unmatched. The CDR3 region is CASSEPGQSLYEQYF. CDR3 DNA: TGTGCCAGCAGTGAACCGGGACAGTCCCTCTACGAGCAGTACTTC.

The V call is TRBV7-9, the J call TRBJ2-5; TRBD2 aligns across 8 bases. This CDR3 spans 15 amino acids. With V trimmed by 3 bases and J by 1 base, 4 bases remained unmatched. The germline CDR1 and CDR2 sequences are SEHNR and FQNEAQ (reference sequence). CDR3 bases: TGTGCCAGCAGCTTGATGCGGGGGGCCCAAGAGACCCAGTACTTC. Translated: CASSLMRGAQETQYF.

The CDR3 protein is CSSLLGGLTDTQYF. Written as DNA, the CDR3 is TGCAGCTCCCTCCTCGGGGGGTTGACAGATACGCAGTATTTT. The V and J genes are TRBV29-1 and TRBJ2-3; 7 bases are shared with TRBD2. The V and J ends lost 8 bases and 3 bases, in that order; junction bases with no gene match: 11. The CDR3 runs to 14 residues. Germline V lookup: CDR1 SQVTM, CDR2 ANQGSEA.

The rearrangement uses TRBV6-1 and TRBJ1-5; D possibly corresponds to TRBD1 (5 bases). Per germline, CDR1 MNHNS and CDR2 SASEGT. CDR3 length: 16 amino acids. V was pared by 5 bases and J by 5 bases, with 19 bases between. The DNA for the CDR3 is TGTGCCAGCAGTTCCGGGACCCGGGGAGAAGATCAGCCCCAGCATTTT. Amino acid sequence: CASSSGTRGEDQPQHF.

The sample holds a few counts of this clonotype. The rearrangement joins TRBV20-1 to TRBJ1-5; D might be TRBD1 (5 bases). With 5 bases removed from V and 6 bases from J, the gap between germline ends came to 17 bases. The germline CDR1 and CDR2 sequences are DFQATT and SNEGSKA (reference sequence). The CDR3 is 14 amino acids. In DNA form, the CDR3 reads TGCAGTGCTCGCCAACAGAGGGGAATTCAGCCCCAGCATTTT. Protein sequence: CSARQQRGIQPQHF.

A few counts support this clonotype. The genes are TRBV20-1 and TRBJ2-7; 13 nucleotides agree with TRBD2. TRBJ2-5 explains the end of the DNA better; the J call may be wrong. Germline CDR1 DFQATT, CDR2 SNEGSKA (reference sequence). The CDR3 spans 15 residues. CDR3 residues: CSAGKLAGGSETQYF. For the CDR3, the DNA is TGCAGTGCTGGAAAACTAGCGGGAGGGTCGGAGACCCAGTACTTC.

CDR3 coding DNA: TGCAGCGTCGAATGGGGTTACACTGAAGCTTTCTTT. Protein product: CSVEWGYTEAFF. The chain joins TRBV29-1 to TRBJ1-1; the D is unclear. Germline CDR1 is SQVTM and CDR2 is ANQGSEA. The CDR3 covers 12 residues. V lost 6 bases and J lost 3, with 11 bases in between. Full variable domain (rest looked up from reference TRBV29-1 and TRBJ1-1): SAVISQKPSRDICQRGTSLTIQCQVDSQVTMMFWYRQQPGQSLTLIATANQGSEATYESGFVIDKFPISRPNLTFSTLTVSNMSPEDSSIYLCSVEWGYTEAFFGQGTRLTVV.

The V gene is TRBV19, the J gene TRBJ1-2; D possibly corresponds to TRBD1 (6 bases). The CDR3 totals 14 residues. Germline values: CDR1 LNHDA, CDR2 SQIVND (reference sequence). Trimming took 3 bases from V and 7 from J, leaving 15 bases between them. Here the CDR3 DNA reads TGTGCCAGTAGTATCCCGGGACAAGGGCGTGGCTACACCTTC. This sequence encodes CASSIPGQGRGYTF.

V and J are TRBV15 and TRBJ1-6; 7 bases match TRBD1. Unmatched junction bases numbered 7, after V lost 4 bases and J lost 7 bases. Germline V lookup: CDR1 LNHNV, CDR2 YYDKDF (reference sequence). The CDR3 extends over 15 amino acids. CDR3 coding DNA: TGTGCCACCAGCACCGGAGACAGGGTCAATTCACCCCTCCACTTT. It encodes CATSTGDRVNSPLHF.

This rearrangement joins TRBV5-1 to TRBJ1-5, with no clear D. The CDR3 totals 16 residues. Germline loops: CDR1 SGHRS, CDR2 YFSETQ. Trimming took 0 bases from V and 0 from J, leaving 10 bases between them. For the CDR3, the DNA is TGCGCCAGCAGCTTGGTTATACCCTATAGCAATCAGCCCCAGCATTTT. Protein sequence: CASSLVIPYSNQPQHF.

The rearrangement uses TRBV7-9 and TRBJ1-4, with a tentative D call TRBD1 (5 bases). V shed 5 bases and J shed 8 bases, with 12 bases lying between them. Germline CDR1 SEHNR, CDR2 FQNEAQ (reference sequence). This CDR3 region has 13 residues. The CDR3 coding sequence is TGTGCCAGCAGCGTGACGGGGCTGGAAAAACTGTTTTTT. Amino acid sequence: CASSVTGLEKLFF.

V and J are TRBV7-2 and TRBJ1-1; possibly TRBD1 for D (5 bases). Trimming took 1 base from V and 2 from J, leaving 14 bases between them. CDR1 and CDR2 (germline): SGHTA, FQGNSA. CDR3 length: 16 residues. The CDR3 protein is CASSLDWGRPNTEAFF. Here the CDR3 DNA reads TGTGCCAGCAGCTTAGATTGGGGCAGGCCAAACACTGAAGCTTTCTTT.

This chain joins TRBV15 and TRBJ1-5; D uncertain. From germline, CDR1 is LNHNV and CDR2 YYDKDF (reference sequence). This CDR3 comprises 15 residues. The V gene lost 0 bases and the J gene lost 7 bases, with 13 bases spanning the gap. The CDR3 DNA is TGTGCCACCAGCAGAGATAGGGTAACCTGGCAGCCCCAGCATTTT. This gives the protein CATSRDRVTWQPQHF.

The chain uses TRBV29-1 and TRBJ1-2; no clear D gene. V was shortened by 2 bases and J by 8 bases, with 12 bases between the two germline ends. Germline CDR1 is SQVTM and CDR2 is ANQGSEA. This CDR3 comprises 12 residues. The CDR3 nucleotides read TGCAGCGTTGAAACCCACGGGGAAGGCTACACCTTC. Its translation: CSVETHGEGYTF. Supplemented by reference TRBV29-1 and TRBJ1-2, the full variable domain reads SAVISQKPSRDICQRGTSLTIQCQVDSQVTMMFWYRQQPGQSLTLIATANQGSEATYESGFVIDKFPISRPNLTFSTLTVSNMSPEDSSIYLCSVETHGEGYTFGSGTRLTVV.

The chain recombines TRBV24-1 with TRBJ1-2; D is uncertain. V was shortened by 5 bases and J by 6 bases, with 15 bases between the two germline ends. The CDR3 loop spans 14 amino acids. Germline V CDR1 and CDR2: KGHDR, SFDVKD. Written as DNA, the CDR3 is TGTGCCACCAGTGGAGAGGAAACTTGGAATGGCTACACCTTC. Amino acids: CATSGEETWNGYTF.

V and J are TRBV5-1 and TRBJ2-3; TRBD1 is a possible D gene (5 bases). V lost 2 bases and J lost 4, with 14 bases in between. There are 15 residues in the CDR3. Germline V CDR1 and CDR2: SGHRS, YFSETQ. CDR3 loop: CASSFIQGNPDTQYF. CDR3 bases: TGCGCCAGCAGCTTTATCCAGGGAAACCCAGATACGCAGTATTTT. The full variable domain, its missing parts supplied by reference TRBV5-1 and TRBJ2-3, is KAGVTQTPRYLIKTRGQQVTLSCSPISGHRSVSWYQQTPGQGLQFLFEYFSETQRNKGNFPGRFSGRQFSNSRSEMNVSTLELGDSALYLCASSFIQGNPDTQYFGPGTRLTVL.

This sequence joins TRBV27 and TRBJ2-7, with TRBD1 matching 7 bases. With V trimmed by 3 bases and J by 3 bases, 5 bases remained unmatched. The CDR3 covers 14 residues. The germline V gene has CDR1 MNHEY and CDR2 SMNVEV (reference sequence). Written as DNA, the CDR3 is TGTGCCAGCAGTTTGAAGCAGGGGGACTACGAGCAGTACTTC. Amino acids: CASSLKQGDYEQYF.

This rearrangement joins TRBV20-1 to TRBJ2-7; the D is unclear. The CDR3 runs to 14 residues. Trimming shortened V by 3 bases and J by 0 bases, and 12 bases separated the two germline ends. Germline V gene sequence: CDR1 DFQATT, CDR2 SNEGSKA (reference sequence). The CDR3 region is CSASPGILSYEQYF. CDR3 coding DNA: TGCAGTGCTAGTCCCGGCATCCTCTCCTACGAGCAGTACTTC.

This clonotype has more than one count but fewer than ten. V gene TRBV14 combines with J gene TRBJ2-1; 8 positions agree with TRBD2. The CDR3 is 14 residues long. Germline trimming cut 0 bases from V and 7 bases from J; bases unmatched to any gene: 2. The germline V gene encodes CDR1 SGHDN and CDR2 FVKESK. CDR3 DNA sequence: TGTGCCAGCAGCCAAGAGGCTAGCGGGAATGAGCAGTTCTTC. This codes for CASSQEASGNEQFF.

This clonotype was detected many times. The rearrangement links TRBV6-5 to TRBJ2-1; D possibly corresponds to TRBD1 (5 bases). Germline V CDR1 and CDR2: MNHEY, SVGAGI. Between the trimmed V and J ends, which lost 3 bases and 0 bases, there was a span of 9 bases. The CDR3 has 15 amino acids. CDR3 DNA: TGTGCCAGCAGTTATAGTCAGGGCTCCTACAATGAGCAGTTCTTC. Its translation is CASSYSQGSYNEQFF.

This clonotype was counted only a few times. This rearrangement joins TRBV10-3 to TRBJ1-5; D is unclear. This CDR3 contains 15 residues. Trimming cost V 2 bases and J 4 bases, with 12 bases left between them. CDR1 is ENHRY and CDR2 is SYGVKD in the germline V gene. The CDR3, as DNA: TGTGCCATCAGTGAGGTGGTCGGAAGGAATCAGCCCCAGCATTTT. Its protein is CAISEVVGRNQPQHF.

The chain recombines TRBV7-9 with TRBJ1-2; unclear D gene. The V gene's germline CDR1 is SEHNR and CDR2 FQNEAQ (reference sequence). The CDR3 extends over 12 amino acids. The ends were cut back, 5 bases at V and 7 bases at J, with 11 bases in the middle. This CDR3 is CASSGSSSGYTF. The CDR3 coding sequence is TGTGCCAGCAGCGGAAGCAGCTCTGGCTACACCTTC.

The chain recombines TRBV24-1 with TRBJ2-7, with D possibly TRBD2 on 5 matching bases. V lost 10 bases, J lost 0 bases, and 12 bases lay in between. The germline V gene encodes CDR1 KGHDR and CDR2 SFDVKD. The CDR3 totals 13 residues. This chain's CDR3 is CATGQGSSYEQYF. For the CDR3, the DNA is TGTGCCACAGGGCAAGGGAGCTCCTACGAGCAGTACTTC.